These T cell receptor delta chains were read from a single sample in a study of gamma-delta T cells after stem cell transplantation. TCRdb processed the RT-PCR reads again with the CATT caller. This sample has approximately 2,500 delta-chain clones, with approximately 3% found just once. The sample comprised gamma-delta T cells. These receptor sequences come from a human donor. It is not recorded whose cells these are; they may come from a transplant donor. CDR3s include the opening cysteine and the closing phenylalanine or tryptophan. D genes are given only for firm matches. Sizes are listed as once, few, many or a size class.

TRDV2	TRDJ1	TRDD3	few	TGTGCCCGTGACCCGGTGACTACTGGGGGATTGTACACCGATAAACTCATCTTT	CARDPVTTGGLYTDKLIF